This note documents a single T cell receptor (beta chain) sequence. TCR beta CDR3 regions were amplified from RNA transcripts. In the first-round RT-PCR of the TCR CDR3, the HTBI primer set was used. TCRdb recomputed calls from the multiplex PCR reads with MiXCR, one row per CDR3 protein. The table records hundreds of thousands of distinct CDR3 sequences, under 20% of them present only once. This entry is derived from a study of T cells in Graves' hyperthyroidism and ophthalmopathy. Trimming removed 3 bases at V and 9 bases at J, with 12 bases between. CDR3 length: 12 amino acids. Germline V CDR1 and CDR2: SGHDN, FVKESK.

The source of this sequence is a woman aged 25 to 39 with Graves' hyperthyroidism. The specimen was blood. The chain uses TRBV14 and TRBJ2-7; D is unresolved. CDR3 amino acids: CASSQTGVLQYF. In DNA, the CDR3 is TGTGCCAGCAGCCAGACTGGGGTATTGCAGTACTTC.